The 22 T cell receptor beta chains below come from one sample, sequenced in a study of T cell responses to AZD1222 COVID-19 vaccine. Assay used: immunoSEQ multiplex PCR; TCRdb lists only in-frame clones, some missing. The sample lists 150,000 to 200,000 clones, about 86% occurring once. Material: peripheral blood, obtained 28 days after the second AZD1222 dose. Every receptor here comes from an adult who received the AZD1222 COVID-19 vaccine.

V gene TRBV19 combines with J gene TRBJ1-1; no clear D. V dropped 5 bases and J dropped 7 bases, with 14 bases sitting between them. The CDR3 totals 13 residues. Germline-derived CDR1 and CDR2 are LNHDA and SQIVND (reference sequence). The CDR3 DNA follows: TGTGCCAGTAGTCGACCCGGAGCTATTGAAGCTTTCTTT. This sequence encodes CASSRPGAIEAFF.

The genes are TRBV30 and TRBJ1-6, with 11 bases aligning to TRBD1. The CDR3 totals 15 residues. Trimming removed 3 bases from V and 6 bases from J; junction bases left unmatched: 4. In germline, CDR1 is GTSNPN, CDR2 SVGIG (reference sequence). As DNA, the CDR3 is TGTGCCTGGAGCGGACAGGGGGCGCTTAATTCACCCCTCCACTTT. Protein product: CAWSGQGALNSPLHF.

J is TRBJ2-2 and V is TRBV3-1 (or the pseudogene TRBV3-2), with D perhaps given as TRBD1 or TRBD2 (5 bases each). V was shortened by 0 bases and J by 9 bases, with 20 bases between the two germline ends. The CDR3 covers 17 residues. CDR1 and CDR2 from the germline V gene are LGHDT and YNNKEL (reference sequence). In nucleotides, the CDR3 is TGTGCCAGCAGCCAAGATCGGGGCACGGAAGGGAGTAGGGAGCTGTTTTTT. It codes for CASSQDRGTEGSRELFF.

This sequence joins TRBV9 and TRBJ1-1; D may be TRBD1 (5 bases). The CDR3 extends over 15 amino acids. V was shortened by 4 bases and J by 7 bases, with 20 bases between the two germline ends. In germline, CDR1 is SGDLS, CDR2 YYNGEE. The chain's CDR3 is CASSPDSRRMVEAFF. The CDR3 coding sequence is TGTGCCAGCAGCCCAGACAGTCGTCGAATGGTTGAAGCTTTCTTT. Using reference TRBV9 and TRBJ1-1 for the parts outside the CDR3, the full variable domain is DSGVTQTPKHLITATGQRVTLRCSPRSGDLSVYWYQQSLDQGLQFLIQYYNGEERAKGNILERFSAQQFPDLHSELNLSSLELGDSALYFCASSPDSRRMVEAFFGQGTRLTVV.

This clone was seen more than once but under ten times. Other DNA sequences in this sample translate to the same CDR3. Here the CDR3 reads CASSLPGQGGEKLFF. The DNA for the CDR3 is TGTGCCAGCAGCCTCCCGGGACAGGGAGGTGAAAAACTGTTTTTT. V and J are TRBV3-1 (or the pseudogene TRBV3-2) and TRBJ1-4; 9 nucleotides line up with TRBD1. The CDR3 sequence is 15 residues long. Looked up from germline, CDR1 is LGHDT and CDR2 is YNNKEL (reference sequence). The V segment lost 4 bases and the J segment 7 bases; nucleotides outside the gene matches: 7.

V usage is TRBV28 and J usage is TRBJ2-7; D possibly corresponds to TRBD2 (6 bases). Germline V gene sequence: CDR1 MDHEN, CDR2 SYDVKM. The CDR3 consists of 14 residues. Trimming cost V 6 bases and J 3 bases, with 15 bases left between them. The CDR3 reads CASRVTGGIYEQYF. The CDR3 DNA is TGTGCCAGCAGGGTGACGGGCGGGATCTACGAGCAGTACTTC.

The CDR3 DNA sequence: TGTGCCAGCAGCATGGGGTACGAGCAGTACTTC. Residues: CASSMGYEQYF. The genes are TRBV13 and TRBJ2-7; D is ambiguous. CDR1 and CDR2 (germline): PRHDT, FYEKMQ (reference sequence). Trimming took off 5 bases at V and 4 bases at J, with 6 bases between the two ends. The CDR3 loop spans 11 amino acids. Together with reference TRBV13 and TRBJ2-7, the CDR3 gives the full variable domain: AAGVIQSPRHLIKEKRETATLKCYPIPRHDTVYWYQQGPGQDPQFLISFYEKMQSDKGSIPDRFSAQQFSDYHSELNMSSLELGDSALYFCASSMGYEQYFGPGTRLTVT.

V and J are TRBV4-2 and TRBJ2-5; D could derive from TRBD1 or TRBD2 (6 bases each). Germline CDR1 reads LGHNA; CDR2 reads YNFKEQ. This CDR3 region has 16 residues. V gave up 1 base and J gave up 2 bases, with 14 bases separating them. The CDR3 loop is CASSQVGGPQQETQYF. CDR3 in DNA: TGTGCCAGCAGCCAAGTGGGGGGCCCCCAACAAGAGACCCAGTACTTC.

The chain carries TRBV9 and TRBJ1-5; 7 bases map to TRBD1. CDR1 is SGDLS, CDR2 YYNGEE, per germline. V trimming: 3 bases; J trimming: 4 bases; junction bases outside the gene matches: 4. This CDR3 contains 14 residues. CDR3 sequence reads: CASSGSGGNQPQHF. The CDR3 nucleotides are TGTGCCAGCAGCGGCTCAGGGGGAAATCAGCCCCAGCATTTT.

DNA of the CDR3: TGTGCCAGCAGCCAAGCGACCACAGGGGGCGCTGGGCAGTTCTTC. Translated, it gives CASSQATTGGAGQFF. The gene calls are TRBV4-2 and TRBJ2-1; 9 nucleotides agree with TRBD1. In germline, CDR1 is LGHNA, CDR2 YNFKEQ. Trimming at V came to 1 base and at J to 12 bases, leaving 10 bases not matched to a gene. CDR3 size: 15 residues.

The chain has TRBV5-1 and TRBJ1-1, with 7 bases identical to TRBD1. The germline V gene has CDR1 SGHRS and CDR2 YFSETQ. There are 14 residues in the CDR3. Trimming cost V 3 bases and J 3 bases; bases outside gene matches: 5. The CDR3 DNA reads TGCGCCAGCAGCTCAAGGGACAGCTACACTGAAGCTTTCTTT. Its translation is CASSSRDSYTEAFF.

The chain employs TRBV5-1 and TRBJ2-5; D is uncertain. Trimming pared 4 bases from V and 1 base from J, leaving 11 bases between. Germline V gene data show CDR1 as SGHRS and CDR2 as YFSETQ. This CDR3 contains 14 residues. CDR3 coding DNA: TGCGCCAGCAGCCGTGATGTCAGCCAAGAGACCCAGTACTTC. Its translation is CASSRDVSQETQYF.

The rearrangement links TRBV28 to TRBJ2-7, with 9 bases lining up with TRBD1. The germline CDR1 and CDR2 sequences are MDHEN and SYDVKM. There are 16 residues in the CDR3. J gave up 3 bases and V 7 bases, and 13 bases lay outside the gene matches. Here the CDR3 reads CASIMKRTGAFYEQYF. The CDR3 DNA reads as TGTGCCAGCATCATGAAACGGACAGGGGCGTTCTACGAGCAGTACTTC.

The chain uses TRBV9 and TRBJ1-3, with unresolved D. The V and J ends lost 0 bases and 7 bases respectively, with 8 bases between them. Germline V gene sequence: CDR1 SGDLS, CDR2 YYNGEE. The CDR3 runs 13 residues. CDR3 in amino acids: CASSVDRENTIYF. The DNA of the CDR3 is TGTGCCAGCAGCGTAGATCGGGAGAACACCATATATTTT.

The rearrangement uses TRBV28 and TRBJ2-1; D remains ambiguous. The CDR3 is 17 amino acids. The germline CDR1 and CDR2 sequences are MDHEN and SYDVKM. V was clipped by 10 bases and J by 0 bases, with 22 bases between them. The CDR3 coding sequence is TGTGCCACCATTTTGGGCCAAGGCCTGAGCTCCTACAATGAGCAGTTCTTC. It yields the protein CATILGQGLSSYNEQFF.

J is TRBJ2-1 and V is TRBV7-2, with TRBD2 identical over 9 bases. The V and J ends lost 5 bases and 1 base, in that order; junction bases with no gene match: 3. In germline, CDR1 is SGHTA, CDR2 FQGNSA. The CDR3 is 15 amino acids. CDR3 loop: CASSATSGSYNEQFF. The CDR3 coding sequence is TGTGCCAGCAGCGCAACTAGCGGGTCCTACAATGAGCAGTTCTTC.

The chain is built from TRBV30 and TRBJ1-2; D not certain. The CDR3 totals 11 residues. The V gene's germline CDR1 is GTSNPN and CDR2 SVGIG (reference sequence). Trimming took 2 bases from V and 4 from J, leaving 5 bases between them. The CDR3 loop is CAWSNSYGYTF. The DNA of the CDR3 is TGTGCCTGGAGTAATAGCTATGGCTACACCTTC.

This clone has only a few counts. This chain uses TRBV18 with TRBJ2-3; D possibly corresponds to TRBD2 (7 bases). This CDR3 has 15 amino acids. V was clipped by 5 bases and J by 2 bases, with 14 bases between them. CDR1 is KGHSH, CDR2 LQKENI, per germline. In DNA form, the CDR3 reads TGTGCCAGCTCATTATGGGGGGGCCTCACAGATACGCAGTATTTT. Its translation: CASSLWGGLTDTQYF.

This chain joins TRBV6-2 or TRBV6-3 and TRBJ2-5; D gene ambiguous. V lost 2 bases and J 5 bases, leaving 9 bases between the germline ends. Germline V gives CDR1 MNHEY, CDR2 SVGEGT. The CDR3 is made up of 13 amino acids. The CDR3 DNA sequence: TGTGCCAGCAGTTACGCGTTTATGGAGACCCAGTACTTC. Translation: CASSYAFMETQYF.

This clone is a singleton in its sample. This rearrangement joins TRBV7-2 to TRBJ2-1; 7 positions agree with TRBD1. Trimming cost V 3 bases and J 0 bases; bases outside gene matches: 5. The CDR3 extends over 16 amino acids. In germline, CDR1 is SGHTA, CDR2 FQGNSA. CDR3 protein: CASSLTGTISYNEQFF. CDR3 in DNA: TGTGCCAGCAGCTTGACAGGGACGATCTCCTACAATGAGCAGTTCTTC.

The CDR3 DNA is TGTGCCAGCTCGCGCAGGGCTTGGACTGAAGCTTTCTTT. Encoded protein: CASSRRAWTEAFF. This chain joins TRBV2 and TRBJ1-1; D is perhaps TRBD1 (5 bases). V lost 8 bases, J lost 5 bases, and 15 bases lay in between. The CDR3 consists of 13 residues. Germline V CDR1 and CDR2: SNHLY, FYNNEI. The full variable domain, completed using reference TRBV2 and TRBJ1-1, is EPEVTQTPSHQVTQMGQEVILRCVPISNHLYFYWYRQILGQKVEFLVSFYNNEISEKSEIFDDQFSVERPDGSNFTLKIRSTKLEDSAMYFCASSRRAWTEAFFGQGTRLTVV.

V usage is TRBV19 and J usage is TRBJ2-7, with 9 bases matching TRBD1. Germline CDR1 reads LNHDA; CDR2 reads SQIVND (reference sequence). The CDR3 runs 14 residues. The ends lost 0 bases at V and 5 bases at J; junction bases unmatched: 2. The CDR3 spells CASSIDRTGDEQYF. The DNA of the CDR3 is TGTGCCAGTAGTATAGATCGGACAGGGGACGAGCAGTACTTC.